Included here is one T cell receptor (beta chain) sequence, with context. This sample is drawn from a study of CD4 and CD8 cells across lung adenocarcinoma regions. TCRdb reprocessed the PCR reads with MiXCR, giving one entry per CDR3 protein. The sample lists tens of thousands of distinct CDR3 sequences; less than 65% were seen once. CDR1 and CDR2 (germline): MNHNS, SASEGT. V was cut by 6 bases and J by 8 bases, with 19 bases left in between. The CDR3 spans 14 residues. The clonotype was recovered from a female donor with lung adenocarcinoma. The CD4 and CD8 labels of this study may be unreliable. Sequences were obtained from CD8+ T cells from the center of a lung tumor. V gene TRBV6-1 combines with J gene TRBJ2-5; tentatively, D is TRBD1 or TRBD2 (6 bases each). The CDR3: CASRGGKDQNTQYF. CDR3 bases: TGTGCCAGCAGGGGGGGCAAGGACCAAAACACCCAGTACTTC.